These 20 T cell receptor beta chains were all obtained from the same sample, sequenced in a study of OX40 agonist ivuxolimab in advanced cancers. The method was immunoSEQ multiplex PCR; TCRdb's version includes in-frame clones alone and lacks a portion of them. The sample lists roughly 73,000 clones, roughly 80% occurring once. The material sequenced was CD4+ or CD8+ T cells sorted from blood, taken in a trial of the OX40 agonist ivuxolimab. All receptors derive from an adult with an advanced solid tumor such as melanoma, head and neck, liver or kidney cancer.

CDR3 amino acids: CASSQASGGAKWFF. The DNA for the CDR3 is TGTGCCAGCAGCCAAGCTAGCGGGGGGGCGAAATGGTTCTTC. The chain joins TRBV4-2 to TRBJ2-1, with 12 bases lining up with TRBD2. The CDR3 is 14 residues long. Germline V CDR1 and CDR2: LGHNA, YNFKEQ. V lost 1 base and J lost 15; bases outside the gene matches: 7.

The chain has TRBV25-1 and TRBJ1-1, with unresolved D. Per the germline V gene, CDR1 is MGHDK and CDR2 is SYGVNS. V lost 4 bases, J lost 3 bases, and 9 bases lay in between. This CDR3 has 13 residues. The CDR3: CASSVPGDTEAFF. The DNA for the CDR3 is TGTGCCAGCAGTGTGCCGGGAGACACTGAAGCTTTCTTT.

This chain joins TRBV4-1 and TRBJ1-1, with TRBD1 as a possible D gene (6 bases). V shed 1 base and J shed 2 bases, with 14 bases lying between them. This CDR3 has 16 amino acids. Per germline, CDR1 MGHRA and CDR2 YSYEKL. CDR3 region: CASSQGRGTTNTEAFF. CDR3 DNA sequence: TGCGCCAGCAGCCAAGGGCGAGGGACAACTAACACTGAAGCTTTCTTT.

CDR3 coding DNA: TGTGCCAGCTCACCTTTCGGGGAGAACACTGAAGCTTTCTTT. The encoded protein is CASSPFGENTEAFF. The chain employs TRBV18 and TRBJ1-1; no clear D. Looked up from germline, CDR1 is KGHSH and CDR2 is LQKENI. V lost 3 bases and J lost 1, with 9 bases in between. This CDR3 is built from 14 residues.

The genes are TRBV9 and TRBJ2-3; D remains ambiguous. Trimming took 0 bases from V and 4 from J, leaving 3 bases between them. The length of the CDR3 is 12 residues. The germline V gene encodes CDR1 SGDLS and CDR2 YYNGEE. CDR3 nucleotide sequence: TGTGCCAGCAGCGTAGCACCAGATACGCAGTATTTT. This gives the protein CASSVAPDTQYF.

This chain links TRBV5-1 with TRBJ2-6; D uncertain. Germline CDR1 SGHRS, CDR2 YFSETQ. Trimming cost V 2 bases and J 0 bases, with 15 bases left between them. This CDR3 is 18 amino acids long. This CDR3 reads CASSLRAVSSSGANVLTF. CDR3 coding DNA: TGCGCCAGCAGCTTAAGGGCAGTTTCTAGCTCTGGGGCCAACGTCCTGACTTTC.

This clone was detected only once. The J gene is TRBJ1-1, the V gene TRBV6-1; no clear D. In germline, CDR1 is MNHNS, CDR2 SASEGT. This CDR3 contains 14 residues. Trimming removed 11 bases from V and 0 bases from J, with 16 bases in between. The CDR3, as DNA: TGTGCCGGACGCCTCTCTATCATGAACACTGAAGCTTTCTTT. It is translated as CAGRLSIMNTEAFF.

V gene TRBV5-1 combines with J gene TRBJ2-1; 8 bases map to TRBD1. V was clipped by 4 bases and J by 3 bases; unmatched bases: 6. The CDR3 has 15 amino acids. Germline assignment: CDR1 SGHRS and CDR2 YFSETQ. CDR3 bases: TGCGCCAGCAGCCACGGACAGGGAGGCTACAATGAGCAGTTCTTC. Translating gives CASSHGQGGYNEQFF.

The CDR3 loop is CASSRGLAGWETQYF. As DNA, the CDR3 is TGTGCCAGCAGTCGAGGACTAGCGGGGTGGGAGACCCAGTACTTC. The rearrangement joins TRBV28 to TRBJ2-5; 12 bases align to TRBD2. Germline CDR1 MDHEN, CDR2 SYDVKM. The J segment lost 5 bases and the V segment lost 5 bases, leaving 6 bases of the junction unmatched. The CDR3 length is 15 residues.

J is TRBJ2-5 and V is TRBV11-2; 8 bases fit TRBD1. The germline V gene encodes CDR1 SGHAT and CDR2 FQNNGV. The CDR3 sequence is 16 residues long. Trimming cost V 2 bases and J 5 bases; bases outside gene matches: 10. In DNA form, the CDR3 reads TGTGCCAGCAGCTTAAACGTGCAGGGGGCTGGTGAGACCCAGTACTTC. Its protein is CASSLNVQGAGETQYF.

The chain is built from TRBV7-7 and TRBJ2-7; D is perhaps TRBD2 (5 bases). The CDR3 runs 15 residues. CDR1 and CDR2 from the germline V gene are SSHAT and FNYEAQ (reference sequence). Trimming took 3 bases from V and 4 from J, leaving 16 bases between them. The CDR3 here is CASSLKRAGWYEQYF. CDR3 in DNA: TGTGCCAGCAGCTTGAAGCGCGCGGGTTGGTACGAGCAGTACTTC.

The chain joins TRBV6-6 to TRBJ1-5; no clear D gene. Germline CDR1 MNHNY, CDR2 SVGAGI (reference sequence). Trimming removed 8 bases at V and 2 bases at J, with 7 bases between. There are 12 residues in the CDR3. This chain's CDR3 is CASRAGNQPQHF. The DNA of the CDR3 is TGTGCCAGCCGGGCAGGCAATCAGCCCCAGCATTTT.

The chain recombines TRBV10-2 with TRBJ2-5; D remains ambiguous. Germline V CDR1 and CDR2: WSHSY, SAAADI. The CDR3 is made up of 12 amino acids. Trimming took 3 bases from V and 2 from J, leaving 4 bases between them. CDR3 nucleotide sequence: TGCGCCAGCAGTGAAGTGCAAGAGACCCAGTACTTC. Protein: CASSEVQETQYF.

The chain links TRBV7-9 to TRBJ2-7; 10 nucleotides align to TRBD2. Germline CDR1 reads SEHNR; CDR2 reads FQNEAQ (reference sequence). This CDR3 spans 14 amino acids. The J segment lost 3 bases and the V segment lost 3 bases, leaving 2 bases of the junction unmatched. Here the CDR3 DNA reads TGTGCCAGCAGCTTGGGGACTAGCGTCTACGAGCAGTACTTC. This encodes CASSLGTSVYEQYF. Complete variable domain (other parts from reference TRBV7-9 and TRBJ2-7): DTGVSQNPRHKITKRGQNVTFRCDPISEHNRLYWYRQTLGQGPEFLTYFQNEAQLEKSRLLSDRFSAERPKGSFSTLEIQRTEQGDSAMYLCASSLGTSVYEQYFGPGTRLTVT.

This clone was observed a handful of times. This chain joins TRBV7-9 and TRBJ1-5, with D maybe TRBD1 (5 bases). The CDR3 covers 16 residues. The germline gives CDR1 SEHNR, CDR2 FQNEAQ (reference sequence). The V end was cut by 5 bases, the J end by 5 bases, with 19 bases between. The CDR3 sequence is CASSGPGQIVDQPQHF. The CDR3 DNA reads as TGTGCCAGCAGCGGGCCCGGACAAATAGTAGATCAGCCCCAGCATTTT. The full variable domain, with the rest looked up from reference TRBV7-9 and TRBJ1-5, is DTGVSQNPRHKITKRGQNVTFRCDPISEHNRLYWYRQTLGQGPEFLTYFQNEAQLEKSRLLSDRFSAERPKGSFSTLEIQRTEQGDSAMYLCASSGPGQIVDQPQHFGDGTRLSIL.

The CDR3 reads CASSPRNIQYF. DNA of the CDR3: TGTGCCAGCAGCCCACGGAACATTCAGTACTTC. The J gene is TRBJ2-4, the V gene TRBV7-2, with D unresolved. The CDR3 covers 11 residues. Germline V gene lookup returns CDR1 SGHTA and CDR2 FQGNSA. Trimming took 5 bases from V and 7 from J, leaving 6 bases between them.

The V gene is TRBV7-2, the J gene TRBJ2-7, with D unresolved. The CDR3 sequence is 13 residues long. Trimming stripped 1 base from V and 4 bases from J, with 8 bases between. Germline-derived CDR1 and CDR2 are SGHTA and FQGNSA. This chain's CDR3 is CASSLGSEYEQYF. The CDR3, as DNA: TGTGCCAGCAGCTTAGGATCAGAGTACGAGCAGTACTTC.

This rearrangement joins TRBV19 to TRBJ1-4; D call uncertain. Looked up from germline, CDR1 is LNHDA and CDR2 is SQIVND (reference sequence). This CDR3 comprises 15 residues. The germline V and J ends were trimmed by 9 bases and 5 bases, with 19 bases remaining between them. The chain's CDR3 is CASTTAGTANEKLFF. CDR3 DNA: TGTGCCAGCACAACGGCGGGCACTGCAAATGAAAAACTGTTTTTT. The entire variable domain, with the rest obtained from reference TRBV19 and TRBJ1-4, is as follows: DGGITQSPKYLFRKEGQNVTLSCEQNLNHDAMYWYRQDPGQGLRLIYYSQIVNDFQKGDIAEGYSVSREKKESFPLTVTSAQKNPTAFYLCASTTAGTANEKLFFGSGTQLSVL.

The CDR3, as DNA: TGTGCCAGCAGTGAAGGGAATAGCAATCAGCCCCAGCATTTT. It yields the protein CASSEGNSNQPQHF. This chain joins TRBV6-1 and TRBJ1-5; D gene ambiguous. The V gene's germline CDR1 is MNHNS and CDR2 SASEGT. There are 14 residues in the CDR3. V was pared by 1 base and J by 0 bases, with 4 bases between.

The rearrangement joins TRBV29-1 to TRBJ2-6, with D uncertain. This CDR3 contains 14 residues. V lost 4 bases and J lost 0, with 7 bases in between. Germline assignment: CDR1 SQVTM and CDR2 ANQGSEA. The CDR3 is CSVGTSSGANVLTF. The CDR3 DNA reads TGCAGCGTTGGGACCAGCTCTGGGGCCAACGTCCTGACTTTC.